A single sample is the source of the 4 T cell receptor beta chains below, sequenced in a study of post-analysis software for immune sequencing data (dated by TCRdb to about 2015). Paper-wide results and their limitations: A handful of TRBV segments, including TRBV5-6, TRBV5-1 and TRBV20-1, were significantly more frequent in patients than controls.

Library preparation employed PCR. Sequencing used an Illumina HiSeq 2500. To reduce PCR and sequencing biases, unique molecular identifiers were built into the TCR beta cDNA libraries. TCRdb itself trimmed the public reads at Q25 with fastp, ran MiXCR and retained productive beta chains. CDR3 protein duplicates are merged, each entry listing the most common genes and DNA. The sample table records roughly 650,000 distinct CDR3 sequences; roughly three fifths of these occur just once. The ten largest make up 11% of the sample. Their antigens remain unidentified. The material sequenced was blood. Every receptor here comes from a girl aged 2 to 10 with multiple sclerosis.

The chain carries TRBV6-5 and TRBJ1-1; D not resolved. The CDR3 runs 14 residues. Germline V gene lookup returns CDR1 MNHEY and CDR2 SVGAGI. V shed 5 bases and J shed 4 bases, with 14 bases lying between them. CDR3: CASSRTGEGTEAFF. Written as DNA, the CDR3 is TGTGCCAGCAGTCGAACTGGGGAGGGCACTGAAGCTTTCTTT.

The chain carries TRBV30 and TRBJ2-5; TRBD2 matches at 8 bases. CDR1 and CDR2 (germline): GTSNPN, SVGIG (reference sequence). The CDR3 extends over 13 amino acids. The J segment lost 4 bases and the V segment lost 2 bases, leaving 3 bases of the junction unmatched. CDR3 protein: CAWSSLAGETQYF. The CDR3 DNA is TGTGCCTGGAGTTCGCTAGCGGGAGAGACCCAGTACTTC.

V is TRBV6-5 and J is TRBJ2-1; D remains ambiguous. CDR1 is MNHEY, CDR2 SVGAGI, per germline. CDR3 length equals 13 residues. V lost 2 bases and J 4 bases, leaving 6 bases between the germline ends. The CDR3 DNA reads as TGTGCCAGCAGTTACCACAGTTACAATGAGCAGTTCTTC. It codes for CASSYHSYNEQFF.

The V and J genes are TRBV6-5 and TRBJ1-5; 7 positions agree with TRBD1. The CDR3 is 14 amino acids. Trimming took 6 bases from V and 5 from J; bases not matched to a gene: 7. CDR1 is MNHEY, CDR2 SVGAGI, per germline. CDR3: CASRPRGIDQPQHF. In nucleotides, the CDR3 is TGTGCCAGCAGGCCCAGGGGGATCGATCAGCCCCAGCATTTT.